These 2 T cell receptor beta chains were all obtained from the same sample, sequenced in a study of blood T cell repertoires in COVID-19. Sequenced by immunoSEQ multiplex PCR; TCRdb stores in-frame clones only, minus some. The sample lists 50,000 to 55,000 clones, about 86% occurring once. Material: peripheral blood. These receptors were collected from a man between 45 and 60 years old with acute or convalescent COVID-19.

In DNA, the CDR3 is TGTGCCAGCTCACTTACAGGACAGGGAGATGAAAAACTGTTTTTT. Protein sequence: CASSLTGQGDEKLFF. V gene TRBV18 combines with J gene TRBJ1-4, with 8 bases identical to TRBD1. Germline V gene lookup returns CDR1 KGHSH and CDR2 LQKENI. The CDR3 spans 15 residues. V dropped 4 bases and J dropped 6; count of bases not matched to a gene: 7. The complete variable domain, with remaining parts taken from reference TRBV18 and TRBJ1-4, reads NAGVMQNPRHLVRRRGQEARLRCSPMKGHSHVYWYRQLPEEGLKFMVYLQKENIIDESGMPKERFSAEFPKEGPSILRIQQVVRGDSAAYFCASSLTGQGDEKLFFGSGTQLSVL.

The rearrangement joins TRBV7-9 to TRBJ1-2, with 10 bases lining up with TRBD1. Germline trimming cut 5 bases from V and 8 bases from J; bases unmatched to any gene: 8. Germline-derived CDR1 and CDR2 are SEHNR and FQNEAQ (reference sequence). The CDR3 sequence is 14 residues long. The CDR3 coding sequence is TGTGCCAGCAGCCCCTGGGGACAGGGGAACGGCTACACCTTC. As protein: CASSPWGQGNGYTF. Filled out from reference TRBV7-9 and TRBJ1-2, the complete variable domain reads DTGVSQNPRHKITKRGQNVTFRCDPISEHNRLYWYRQTLGQGPEFLTYFQNEAQLEKSRLLSDRFSAERPKGSFSTLEIQRTEQGDSAMYLCASSPWGQGNGYTFGSGTRLTVV.